The source of this T cell receptor (beta chain) is a study of radiation and T cells in renal cell carcinoma. Study outcomes and limitations: Irradiated tumors held more dominant CDR3 motifs than control tumors. Top 100 clonotypes averaged about 50% in irradiated versus about 40% in nephrectomy-only tumors.

Treatment denoted: treatment-naive control, cytoreductive nephrectomy. Controls were unirradiated tumors from treatment-naive cytoreductive nephrectomy patients. Data came from immunoSEQ multiplex PCR; TCRdb stores just in-frame clones and leaves some out. The sample has 15,000 or so clones, more than 55% seen once. Germline-derived CDR1 and CDR2 are SGHAT and FQNNGV. The CDR3 sequence is 15 residues long. V lost 4 bases and J 3 bases, leaving 14 bases between the germline ends. Sample share makes this clone medium-sized. The antigen is unknown. Sequences were derived from tumor tissue, sampled from a patient whose treatment was nephrectomy without radiotherapy. The J gene is TRBJ2-3, the V gene TRBV11-2; D is possibly TRBD2 (7 bases). This receptor was obtained from a man aged 40-55 years with renal cell carcinoma. The CDR3 loop is CASSWGGRLTDTQYF. In nucleotides, the CDR3 is TGTGCCAGCAGCTGGGGGGGGCGTTTGACAGATACGCAGTATTTT.